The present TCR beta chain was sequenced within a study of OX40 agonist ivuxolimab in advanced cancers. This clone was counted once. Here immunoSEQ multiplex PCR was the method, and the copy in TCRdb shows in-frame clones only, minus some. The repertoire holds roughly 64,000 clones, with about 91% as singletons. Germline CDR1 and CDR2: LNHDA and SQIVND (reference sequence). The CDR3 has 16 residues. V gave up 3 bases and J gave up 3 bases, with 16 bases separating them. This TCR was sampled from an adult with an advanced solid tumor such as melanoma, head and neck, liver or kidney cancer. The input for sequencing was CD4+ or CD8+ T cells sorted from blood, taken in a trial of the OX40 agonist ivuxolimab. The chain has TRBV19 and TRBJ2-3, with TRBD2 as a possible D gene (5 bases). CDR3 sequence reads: CASSIGLDEGTDTQYF. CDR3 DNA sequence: TGTGCCAGTAGTATCGGTCTTGACGAGGGAACAGATACGCAGTATTTT.